This TCR beta chain was retrieved from a study of shared clonotypes between healthy human individuals. Study in general: The study enrolled a couple of women and a few men aged 18 to 49.

CD4+ cells yielded CD45RA+ naive and CD45RA-negative memory subsets. Germline loops: CDR1 SNHLY, CDR2 FYNNEI. The CDR3 contains 16 residues. V lost 8 bases to trimming and J lost 2 bases; unmatched junction nucleotides: 8. Source study methods: Filtering differed for immunoSEQ, which gave only junction sequences without quality scores. The repertoire was sequenced with immunoSEQ multiplex PCR; TCRdb's copy has only in-frame clones and lacks some. For V, J and clone size, that table is used; D and trimming come from the DNA. The data contain roughly 1,500,000 clones, around 98% of them singletons. The chain uses TRBV2 and TRBJ2-2; 10 bases are a match to TRBD2. This sequence was found in a man younger than 40 in good health. The source material was naive CD4+ T cells sorted from blood. As for subset: CD45RA+ positively selected. CDR3 sequence (DNA): TGTGCCAGCCAGCGGGAGGGCCTGGGAAACACCGGGGAGCTGTTTTTT. Protein sequence: CASQREGLGNTGELFF.